Shown below are 20 T cell receptor beta chains from a single sample sequenced in a study of OX40 agonist ivuxolimab in advanced cancers. The table came from immunoSEQ multiplex PCR; TCRdb's copy has only in-frame clones and leaves some out. The table lists around 40,000 clones, approximately 90% of them singletons, with roughly 0.55% in the top ten. The sample consisted of CD4+ or CD8+ T cells sorted from blood, taken in a trial of the OX40 agonist ivuxolimab. Receptors were obtained from an adult with an advanced solid tumor such as melanoma, head and neck, liver or kidney cancer.

This rearrangement joins TRBV7-9 to TRBJ1-2, with 7 bases lining up with TRBD1. The CDR3 runs 13 residues. The ends lost 5 bases at V and 2 bases at J; junction bases unmatched: 2. From germline, CDR1 is SEHNR and CDR2 FQNEAQ (reference sequence). This CDR3 reads CASSGTANYGYTF. In nucleotides, the CDR3 is TGTGCCAGCAGCGGGACAGCAAACTATGGCTACACCTTC.

V is TRBV5-1 and J is TRBJ2-5; TRBD1 aligns across 7 bases. The ends lost 4 bases at V and 5 bases at J; junction bases unmatched: 14. CDR1 is SGHRS, CDR2 YFSETQ, per germline. This CDR3 is built from 16 residues. CDR3 DNA sequence: TGCGCCAGCAGCCCCGATCCTGGCAGGGGACAGGAGACCCAGTACTTC. Translated, it gives CASSPDPGRGQETQYF.

A single count supports this clone. The V gene is TRBV7-9, the J gene TRBJ1-1, with 9 bases that match TRBD1. V gave up 5 bases and J gave up 6 bases; unmatched junction bases: 10. Germline V gives CDR1 SEHNR, CDR2 FQNEAQ (reference sequence). The CDR3 runs 15 residues. The chain's CDR3 is CASSPRGTGTAEAFF. The CDR3 DNA reads TGTGCCAGCAGCCCAAGGGGGACAGGGACTGCTGAAGCTTTCTTT.

This clone was counted a few times. This chain links TRBV5-1 with TRBJ2-5; TRBD1 agrees at 9 bases. Trimming removed 3 bases from V and 3 bases from J; junction bases left unmatched: 0. This CDR3 comprises 13 residues. Germline V gene sequence: CDR1 SGHRS, CDR2 YFSETQ. CDR3 nucleotides: TGCGCCAGCAGCTGGGACAGGGAAGAGACCCAGTACTTC. Protein sequence: CASSWDREETQYF.

As DNA, the CDR3 is TGCAGCTTCAGGACAGAGGGTTACGAGCAGTACTTC. This gives the protein CSFRTEGYEQYF. The chain links TRBV29-1 to TRBJ2-7, with D perhaps TRBD1 (6 bases). Germline V CDR1 and CDR2: SQVTM, ANQGSEA. The length of the CDR3 is 12 residues. Trimming stripped 8 bases from V and 4 bases from J, with 15 bases between.

The J gene is TRBJ2-7, the V gene TRBV6-5; either TRBD1 or TRBD2 may supply D (5 bases each). V lost 5 bases, J lost 2 bases, and 13 bases lay in between. Germline V lookup: CDR1 MNHEY, CDR2 SVGAGI. This CDR3 is built from 14 residues. CDR3 nucleotide sequence: TGTGCCAGCAGTCCGGGGACGGTCACCTACGAGCAGTACTTC. Amino acid sequence: CASSPGTVTYEQYF.

This CDR3 reads CASSLYQGGNTEAFF. The DNA for the CDR3 is TGTGCCAGCAGCTTATACCAGGGCGGGAACACTGAAGCTTTCTTT. The chain employs TRBV7-2 and TRBJ1-1, with a possible D match to TRBD1 (5 bases). V lost 2 bases to trimming and J lost 1 base, with 11 bases between them. Per the germline V gene, CDR1 is SGHTA and CDR2 is FQGNSA. This CDR3 region has 15 residues.

V gene TRBV4-1 combines with J gene TRBJ2-5; 7 bases line up with TRBD1. The V and J ends lost 3 bases and 4 bases, in that order; junction bases with no gene match: 5. Germline V gene sequence: CDR1 MGHRA, CDR2 YSYEKL. CDR3 size: 14 residues. The CDR3 sequence: CASSQDRLRETQYF. The CDR3 DNA is TGCGCCAGCAGCCAGGACAGGCTTCGAGAGACCCAGTACTTC.

The chain recombines TRBV9 with TRBJ1-1; D is uncertain. From germline, CDR1 is SGDLS and CDR2 YYNGEE. The length of the CDR3 is 15 residues. V gave up 1 base and J gave up 1 base, with 11 bases separating them. The CDR3 DNA follows: TGTGCCAGCAGCGTATTAGGGTCTGCGAACACTGAAGCTTTCTTT. Protein product: CASSVLGSANTEAFF.

This chain links TRBV5-6 with TRBJ2-5; possibly TRBD1 or TRBD2 for D (6 bases each). The CDR3 sequence is 13 residues long. Germline CDR1 SGHDT, CDR2 YYEEEE. V lost 2 bases, J lost 5 bases, and 10 bases lay in between. CDR3 nucleotides: TGTGCCAGCAGCTTAGGGGGGCGGGAGACCCAGTACTTC. Amino acids: CASSLGGRETQYF. Combining the CDR3 with reference TRBV5-6 and TRBJ2-5 gives the whole variable domain DAGVTQSPTHLIKTRGQQVTLRCSPKSGHDTVSWYQQALGQGPQFIFQYYEEEERQRGNFPDRFSGHQFPNYSSELNVNALLLGDSALYLCASSLGGRETQYFGPGTRLLVL.

This chain uses TRBV29-1 with TRBJ1-1, with D perhaps TRBD1 (5 bases). The germline CDR1 and CDR2 sequences are SQVTM and ANQGSEA. V shed 3 bases and J shed 5 bases, with 13 bases lying between them. The CDR3 contains 13 residues. In nucleotides, the CDR3 is TGCAGCGTTGAGAAGACCGCAGGGACTGAAGCTTTCTTT. Its protein is CSVEKTAGTEAFF.

The rearrangement links TRBV10-3 to TRBJ2-7; either TRBD1 or TRBD2 may supply D (5 bases each). The CDR3 length is 12 residues. Germline lookup yields CDR1 ENHRY and CDR2 SYGVKD. V lost 7 bases to trimming and J lost 6 bases, with 13 bases between them. This CDR3 is CAITEGFGEQYF. CDR3 in DNA: TGTGCCATCACCGAGGGGTTTGGCGAGCAGTACTTC.

The chain joins TRBV5-6 to TRBJ2-2; 7 bases line up with TRBD1. This CDR3 region has 17 residues. Unmatched junction bases numbered 13, after V lost 3 bases and J lost 5 bases. In germline, CDR1 is SGHDT, CDR2 YYEEEE. The CDR3 coding sequence is TGTGCCAGCAGCTCCATCTCGACAGGGTGGAGAACCGGGGAGCTGTTTTTT. Translation gives CASSSISTGWRTGELFF.

This chain uses TRBV28 with TRBJ1-1; D gene unclear. The CDR3 loop spans 18 amino acids. V was clipped by 5 bases and J by 2 bases, with 24 bases between them. Germline V gene data show CDR1 as MDHEN and CDR2 as SYDVKM. DNA of the CDR3: TGTGCCAGCAGTCCAATAGCCCCAGCGGCGCAGGCAAACACTGAAGCTTTCTTT. It encodes CASSPIAPAAQANTEAFF. Based on the CDR3 plus reference TRBV28 and TRBJ1-1, the full variable domain is DVKVTQSSRYLVKRTGEKVFLECVQDMDHENMFWYRQDPGLGLRLIYFSYDVKMKEKGDIPEGYSVSREKKERFSLILESASTNQTSMYLCASSPIAPAAQANTEAFFGQGTRLTVV.

This clone came up a few times. The V call is TRBV10-3, the J call TRBJ1-1; possible D gene TRBD1, 5 bases. V was cut by 6 bases and J by 4 bases, with 12 bases left in between. Germline-derived CDR1 and CDR2 are ENHRY and SYGVKD. This CDR3 spans 13 amino acids. CDR3 sequence (DNA): TGTGCCATCAGGCAGGACAAAGTCACTGAAGCTTTCTTT. The encoded protein is CAIRQDKVTEAFF.

This clone occurred once. The gene calls are TRBV19 and TRBJ2-7; TRBD1 or TRBD2 may be the D gene (6 bases each). The CDR3 is 13 residues long. Trimming stripped 6 bases from V and 7 bases from J, with 16 bases between. Germline V gene lookup returns CDR1 LNHDA and CDR2 SQIVND (reference sequence). In nucleotides, the CDR3 is TGTGCCAGTAGCGTCTCGAGGAGGGGGGAGCAGTACTTC. Translation gives CASSVSRRGEQYF.

The chain employs TRBV6-6 and TRBJ2-2; 7 positions match TRBD1. J lost 1 base, V lost 7 bases, and 3 bases had no gene match. The CDR3 extends over 14 amino acids. Per germline, CDR1 MNHNY and CDR2 SVGAGI (reference sequence). The chain's CDR3 is CASKGQQNTGELFF. The DNA of the CDR3 is TGTGCCAGCAAGGGACAGCAGAACACCGGGGAGCTGTTTTTT.

The rearrangement joins TRBV6-5 to TRBJ1-2; maybe TRBD1 (6 bases). The V end was cut by 10 bases, the J end by 2 bases, with 20 bases between. The CDR3 is 15 amino acids. Germline-derived CDR1 and CDR2 are MNHEY and SVGAGI. The chain's CDR3 is CATQWGGALNYGYTF. CDR3 nucleotides: TGTGCCACCCAATGGGGGGGCGCCTTAAACTATGGCTACACCTTC.

The chain carries TRBV27 and TRBJ1-1, with D tentatively TRBD1 (6 bases). Trimming took 0 bases from V and 5 from J, leaving 10 bases between them. Germline V gene data show CDR1 as MNHEY and CDR2 as SMNVEV (reference sequence). The CDR3 extends over 14 amino acids. DNA for the CDR3: TGTGCCAGCAGTTTATCGAGGGGGGAAACTGAAGCTTTCTTT. Translating gives CASSLSRGETEAFF.

V and J are TRBV9 and TRBJ2-1; TRBD1 matches 9 bases. This CDR3 has 15 amino acids. Trimming cost V 7 bases and J 9 bases; bases outside gene matches: 14. Germline CDR1 SGDLS, CDR2 YYNGEE. CDR3 sequence reads: CASGGDRDRLGEQFF. The CDR3 coding sequence is TGTGCCAGCGGTGGGGACAGGGATCGACTTGGTGAGCAGTTCTTC.